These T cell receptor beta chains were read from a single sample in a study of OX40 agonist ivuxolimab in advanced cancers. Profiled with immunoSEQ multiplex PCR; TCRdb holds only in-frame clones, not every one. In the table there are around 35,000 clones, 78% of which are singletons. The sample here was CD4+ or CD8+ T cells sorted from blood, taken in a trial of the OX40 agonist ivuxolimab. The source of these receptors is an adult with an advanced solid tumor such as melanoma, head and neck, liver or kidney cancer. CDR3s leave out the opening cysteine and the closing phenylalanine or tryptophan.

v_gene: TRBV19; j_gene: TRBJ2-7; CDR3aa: ASSMAGRYEQY
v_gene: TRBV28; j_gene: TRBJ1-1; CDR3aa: ASSLLASTEAF
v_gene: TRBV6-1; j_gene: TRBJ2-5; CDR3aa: ASSLGGGQETQY
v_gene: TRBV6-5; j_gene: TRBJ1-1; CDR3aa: ASSYNRVYTEAF
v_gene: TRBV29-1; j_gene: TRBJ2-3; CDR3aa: SVEFREGWTDTQY
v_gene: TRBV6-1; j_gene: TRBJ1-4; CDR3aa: ASSELRVGEKLF
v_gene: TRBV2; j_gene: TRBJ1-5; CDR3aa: ASSAGGSGPNQPQH
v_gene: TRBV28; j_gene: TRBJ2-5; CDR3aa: ASSVRGEQY
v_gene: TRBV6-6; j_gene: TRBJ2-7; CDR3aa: ASSPGTYPYEQY
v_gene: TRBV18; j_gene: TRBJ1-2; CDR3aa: ASSEGIGYGYT
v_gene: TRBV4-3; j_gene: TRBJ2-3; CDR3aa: ASSQDPGGDTQY
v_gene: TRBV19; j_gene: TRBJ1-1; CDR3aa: ASSIDRETRLMNTEAF
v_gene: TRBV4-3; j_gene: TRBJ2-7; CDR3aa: ASSQGEPSREQY
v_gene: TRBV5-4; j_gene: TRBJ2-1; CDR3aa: ASSLTAPDEQF
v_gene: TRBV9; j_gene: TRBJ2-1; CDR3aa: ASSVTSSYNEQF
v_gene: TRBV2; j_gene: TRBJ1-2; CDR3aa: ASRSPGGRGGYT
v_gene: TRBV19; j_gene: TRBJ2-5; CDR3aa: ASSLIFQETQY
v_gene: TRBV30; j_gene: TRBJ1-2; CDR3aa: AWEASREVRYT
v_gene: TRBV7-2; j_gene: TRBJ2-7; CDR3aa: ASSLVGTSGQRSSYEQY
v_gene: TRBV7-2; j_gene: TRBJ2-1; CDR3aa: ASSLGTWSEQF
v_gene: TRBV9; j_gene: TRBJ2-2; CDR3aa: ASSVGHNTGELF
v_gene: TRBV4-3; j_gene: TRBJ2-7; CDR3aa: ASSQDWNRAYEQY
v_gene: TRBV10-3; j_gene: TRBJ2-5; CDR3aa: AISDTPGTSITLETQY
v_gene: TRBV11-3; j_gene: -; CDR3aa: ASSSRAGQGHEQY
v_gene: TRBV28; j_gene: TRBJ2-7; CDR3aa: ASSLRGRSYEQY
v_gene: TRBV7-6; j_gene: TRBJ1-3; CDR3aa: ASSLGQGNTIY
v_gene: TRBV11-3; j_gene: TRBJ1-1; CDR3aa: ASSFGGNTEAF
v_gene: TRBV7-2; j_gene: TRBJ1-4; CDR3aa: ASSSGGEKLF
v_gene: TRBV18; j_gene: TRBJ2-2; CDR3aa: ASSPIFSTDTGELF
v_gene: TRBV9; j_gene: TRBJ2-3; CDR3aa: ASSVSSGSLPNLVTDTQY
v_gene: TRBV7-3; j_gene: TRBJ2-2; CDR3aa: ASSLTADTGELF
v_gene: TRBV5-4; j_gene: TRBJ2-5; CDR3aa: ASSSQGGEETQY
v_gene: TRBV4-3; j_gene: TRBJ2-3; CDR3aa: ASSQERAGGPTDTQY
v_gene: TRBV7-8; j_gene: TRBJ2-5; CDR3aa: ASSSRGAAGLYQETQY
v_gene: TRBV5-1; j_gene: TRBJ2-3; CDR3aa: ASSLRQSTDTQY
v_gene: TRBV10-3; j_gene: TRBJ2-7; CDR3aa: AISEGGSEQY
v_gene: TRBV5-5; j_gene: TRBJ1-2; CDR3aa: ASSLRPVYNYGYT
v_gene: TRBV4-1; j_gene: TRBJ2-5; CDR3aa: ASRRTGEETQY
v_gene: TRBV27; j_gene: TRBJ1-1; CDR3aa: ASSLDRVGTEAF
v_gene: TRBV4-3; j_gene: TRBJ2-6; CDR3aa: ASSQPTGLASGANVLT